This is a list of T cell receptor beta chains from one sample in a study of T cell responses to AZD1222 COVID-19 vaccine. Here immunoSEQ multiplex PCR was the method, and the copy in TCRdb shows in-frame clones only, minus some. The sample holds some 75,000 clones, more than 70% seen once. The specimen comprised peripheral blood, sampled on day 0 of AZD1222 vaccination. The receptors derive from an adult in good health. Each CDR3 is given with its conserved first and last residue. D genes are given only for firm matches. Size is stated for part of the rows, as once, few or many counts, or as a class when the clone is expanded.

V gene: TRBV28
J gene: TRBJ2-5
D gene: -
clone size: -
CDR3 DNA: TGTGCCAGCAGTTTTTACGAGACCCAGTACTTC
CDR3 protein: CASSFYETQYF

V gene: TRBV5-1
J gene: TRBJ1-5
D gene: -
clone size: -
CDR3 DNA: TGCGCCAGCAGCTTGACAGCGGGACCCAATCAGCCCCAGCATTTT
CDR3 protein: CASSLTAGPNQPQHF

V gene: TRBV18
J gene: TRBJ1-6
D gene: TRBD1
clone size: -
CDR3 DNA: TGTGCCAGCACCAGAGCCCACCGGGACAGGTCCCCTTCACCCCTCCACTTT
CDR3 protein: CASTRAHRDRSPSPLHF

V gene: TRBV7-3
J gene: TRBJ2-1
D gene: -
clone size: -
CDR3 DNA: TGTGCCAGCAGCAAACTGAGCGCGGGTTGGAATGAGCAGTTCTTC
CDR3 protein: CASSKLSAGWNEQFF

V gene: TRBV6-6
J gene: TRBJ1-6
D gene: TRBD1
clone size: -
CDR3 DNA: TGTGCCAGCAGACAGGGGGCCGGTAATTCACCCCTCCACTTT
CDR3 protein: CASRQGAGNSPLHF

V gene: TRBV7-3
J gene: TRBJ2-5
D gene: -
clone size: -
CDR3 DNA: TGTGCCAGCAGCCTCCGGGGACCAGCACAAGAGACCCAGTACTTC
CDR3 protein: CASSLRGPAQETQYF

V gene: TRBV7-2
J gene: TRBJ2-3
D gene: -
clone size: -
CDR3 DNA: TGTGCCAGCAGCAGAGTACCAGGGGGGCCTTCAGATACGCAGTATTTT
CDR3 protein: CASSRVPGGPSDTQYF

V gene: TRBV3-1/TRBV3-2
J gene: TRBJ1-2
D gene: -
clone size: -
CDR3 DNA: TGTGCCAGCAGCCAAGTGGGGCCCTATGGCTACACCTTC
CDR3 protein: CASSQVGPYGYTF

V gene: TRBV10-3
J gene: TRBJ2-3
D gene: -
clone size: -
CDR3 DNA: TGTGCCGTCGGGCGGGACACAGATACGCAGTATTTT
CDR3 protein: CAVGRDTDTQYF

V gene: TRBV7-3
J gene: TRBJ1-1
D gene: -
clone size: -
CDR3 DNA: TGTGCCAGCAGCTTAGGGGAGAACACTGAAGCTTTCTTT
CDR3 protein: CASSLGENTEAFF

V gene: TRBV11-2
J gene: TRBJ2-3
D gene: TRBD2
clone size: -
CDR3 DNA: TGTGCCAGCAGCTTGGCGTTAGCGGGGTTCACAGATACGCAGTATTTT
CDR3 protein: CASSLALAGFTDTQYF

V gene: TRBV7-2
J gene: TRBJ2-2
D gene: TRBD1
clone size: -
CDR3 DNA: TGTGCCAGCAGCCCCGGGGGACAGGGGAACACCGGGGAGCTGTTTTTT
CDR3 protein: CASSPGGQGNTGELFF

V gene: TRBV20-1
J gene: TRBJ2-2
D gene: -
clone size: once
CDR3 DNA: TGCAGTGCTAGTAGGTCCGCGAACACCGGGGAGCTGTTTTTT
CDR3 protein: CSASRSANTGELFF

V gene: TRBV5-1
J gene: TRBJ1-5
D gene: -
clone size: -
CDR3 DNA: TGCGCCAGCAGCTTGGCCGGAGATAGCAATCAGCCCCAGCATTTT
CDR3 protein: CASSLAGDSNQPQHF

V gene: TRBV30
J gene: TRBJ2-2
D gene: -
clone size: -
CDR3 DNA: TGTGCCTGGGTACGGATGTTGAACACCGGGGAGCTGTTTTTT
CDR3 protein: CAWVRMLNTGELFF

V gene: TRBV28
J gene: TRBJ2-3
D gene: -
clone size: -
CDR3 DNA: TGTGCCAGCAGTTTCACCGCAGGATGGGGGACGCAGTATTTT
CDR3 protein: CASSFTAGWGTQYF

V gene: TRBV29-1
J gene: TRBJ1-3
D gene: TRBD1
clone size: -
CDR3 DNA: TGCAGCGCCACCCGGGACAGGGGAGGAAACACCATATATTTT
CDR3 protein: CSATRDRGGNTIYF

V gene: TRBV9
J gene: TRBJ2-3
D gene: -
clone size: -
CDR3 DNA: TGTGCCAGCAGCCGCGAGATCCGGGACCCCCAGCTGTATTTT
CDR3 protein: CASSREIRDPQLYF

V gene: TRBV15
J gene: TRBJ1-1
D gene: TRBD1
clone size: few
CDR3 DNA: TGTGCCACCAGCAGGACAGGGGATGTGGGGAACACTGAAGCTTTCTTT
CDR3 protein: CATSRTGDVGNTEAFF

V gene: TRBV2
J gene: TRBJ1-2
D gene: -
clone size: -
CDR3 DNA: TGTGCCAGCAGTGGGACAGCAAACTATGGCTACACCTTC
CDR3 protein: CASSGTANYGYTF

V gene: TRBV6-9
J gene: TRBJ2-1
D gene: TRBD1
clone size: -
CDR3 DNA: TGTGCCACCCCCCGCCGGGACAGGGAAAAGTGCTACAATGAGCAGTTCTTC
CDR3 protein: CATPRRDREKCYNEQFF

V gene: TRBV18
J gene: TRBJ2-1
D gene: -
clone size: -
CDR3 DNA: TGTGCCAGCTCACCAGCGGCGGGGCCGGGGGATGAGCAGTTCTTC
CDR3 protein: CASSPAAGPGDEQFF

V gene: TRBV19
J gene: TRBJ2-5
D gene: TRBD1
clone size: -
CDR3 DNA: TGTGCCAGTAGTATTGGGGCAGGGGGCCAAGAGACCCAGTACTTC
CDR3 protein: CASSIGAGGQETQYF

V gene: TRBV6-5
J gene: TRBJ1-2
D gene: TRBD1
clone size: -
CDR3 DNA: TGTGCCAGCACCTTAACAGGGGACTATGGCTACACCTTC
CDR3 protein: CASTLTGDYGYTF

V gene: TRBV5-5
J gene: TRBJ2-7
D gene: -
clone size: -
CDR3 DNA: TGTGCCAGCAGCTTGTCTCCGCTGGACGAGCAGTACTTC
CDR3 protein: CASSLSPLDEQYF

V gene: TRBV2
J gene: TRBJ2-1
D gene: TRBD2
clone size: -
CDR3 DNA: TGTGCCAGCAGGGACGGAGCGGGAGGGCCGAGGGGCAATGAGCAGTTCTTC
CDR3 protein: CASRDGAGGPRGNEQFF

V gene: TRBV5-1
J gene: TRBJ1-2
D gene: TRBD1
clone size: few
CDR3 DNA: TGCGCCAGCAGAAGGACAGGGGTCTATGGCTACACCTTC
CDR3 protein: CASRRTGVYGYTF

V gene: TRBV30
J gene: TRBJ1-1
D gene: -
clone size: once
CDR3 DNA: TGTGCCTGGTCCCCGGGAGGGATGAACACTGAAGCTTTCTTT
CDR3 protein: CAWSPGGMNTEAFF

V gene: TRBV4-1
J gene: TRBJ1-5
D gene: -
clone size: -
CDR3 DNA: TGCGCCAGCAGGTCATCTAGTGGGGGGGCTCAGCCCCAGCATTTT
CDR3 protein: CASRSSSGGAQPQHF

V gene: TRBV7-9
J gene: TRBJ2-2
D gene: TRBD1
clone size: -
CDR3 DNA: TGTGCCAGCAGCGGAGGACCCGACAGGGGCACCGGGGAGCTGTTTTTT
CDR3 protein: CASSGGPDRGTGELFF

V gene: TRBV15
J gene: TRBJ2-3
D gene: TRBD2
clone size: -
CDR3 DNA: TGTGCCACCAGCAGAGGGGGCGGGAGCGTAACAGATACGCAGTATTTT
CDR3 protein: CATSRGGGSVTDTQYF

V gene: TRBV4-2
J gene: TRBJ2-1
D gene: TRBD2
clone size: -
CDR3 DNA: TGTGCCAGCAGCCCCCTCAAGACTAGCGGGAAGGGTGAGCAGTTCTTC
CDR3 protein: CASSPLKTSGKGEQFF